The following is a TCR beta chain sequence with its context. The sample is drawn from a study of cytomegalovirus exposure and HLA in healthy donors. Across the whole study: Genetic ancestry analysis placed about 76% of the 350 to 500 donors that were genotyped in the Caucasian-associated cluster.

13 Jbeta primers and 60 Vbeta primers were used for the PCR. Here immunoSEQ multiplex PCR was the method, and the copy in TCRdb shows in-frame clones only, minus some. This sample has about 52,000 clones, with about 50% found just once. What was sequenced was PBMCs. The origin of this receptor is a human donor in good health.

In nucleotides, the CDR3 is TGTGCCAGCAGTTACTCGACAGCCCATCAGCCCCAGCATTTT. Translation gives CASSYSTAHQPQHF. The chain carries TRBV6-5 and TRBJ1-5, with D maybe TRBD1 (5 bases). V lost 0 bases, J lost 5 bases, and 8 bases lay in between. Looked up from germline, CDR1 is MNHEY and CDR2 is SVGAGI. The CDR3 totals 14 residues.